The clone carrying this T cell receptor (beta chain) has a handful of counts. The antigen is undetermined. This sample is drawn from a study of human T cells and chemical hapten exposure. Study overall: Patch testing was performed with 0.01% DPC on the upper back, with reading at 6 days.

Whole-study results and caveats: The immune response of these alopecia patients might not match healthy individuals'.

TCRdb itself ran the RACE reads through MiXCR, one entry per CDR3 protein. This table holds about 120,000 distinct CDR3 sequences, roughly 13% found once. Trimming took off 0 bases at V and 2 bases at J, with 11 bases between the two ends. CDR1 and CDR2 from the germline V gene are MNHNS and SASEGT. The CDR3 has 16 amino acids. The time point is: patch test 1, 2 weeks after DPC sensitization. Specified treatment: therapeutic diphenylcyclopropenone sensitization with weekly scalp DPC. The genes are TRBV6-1 and TRBJ1-3; D gene ambiguous. The sample consisted of whole blood, taken in connection with sensitization to the hapten diphenylcyclopropenone (DPC). This TCR came from a man between 18 and 35 years old with alopecia areata. Some clones in this sample may be carry-over from other donors' samples. The CDR3 loop reads CASSEALAGPGNTIYF. DNA of the CDR3: TGTGCCAGCAGTGAAGCGCTGGCGGGCCCTGGAAACACCATATATTTT.